The sequence of this T cell receptor beta chain was determined in a study of cytomegalovirus exposure and HLA in healthy donors. Study-level results: Analysis performed later showed TCR beta chains linked to HLA being more clonally expanded than equally common others. V segments that were indistinguishable, TRBV6-2 and TRBV6-3 among them, were omitted from analysis. In a later analysis, TCR beta V- and J-gene trimming was associated with a missense DCLRE1C variant.

Details on this clone: Antigen unknown.

Germline V gene sequence: CDR1 MGHRA, CDR2 YSYEKL. The CDR3 consists of 15 residues. Trimming removed 6 bases at V and 0 bases at J, with 15 bases between. Both 60 Vbeta primers and 13 Jbeta primers went into the PCR. Sequencing was performed with immunoSEQ multiplex PCR; in TCRdb, only in-frame clones are kept and a portion is missing. Among 150,000 to 200,000 clones listed, more than 75% were seen once. Sequenced input: PBMCs. The TCR was taken from a woman aged 30 to 39 in good health and CMV-seropositive. The rearrangement links TRBV4-1 to TRBJ2-7; maybe TRBD1 (6 bases). Here the CDR3 reads CASSLTGSLSYEQYF. CDR3 in DNA: TGCGCCAGCAGTCTAACAGGGTCACTCTCCTACGAGCAGTACTTC.